The 23 T cell receptor beta chains below all came from one sample that was sequenced in a study of technical replicates of blood from a few donors. Data came from immunoSEQ multiplex PCR; TCRdb stores just in-frame clones and leaves some out. The repertoire includes about 97,000 clones, about 96% of them detected once, and 0.3% to 0.45% sits in the top ten. The sample consisted of T cells isolated from PBMCs. The receptor source for this set is a human donor in good health.

The V call is TRBV9, the J call TRBJ1-2; 9 bases agree with TRBD1. The CDR3 is 14 amino acids. Unmatched junction bases numbered 4, after V lost 3 bases and J lost 4 bases. CDR1 SGDLS and CDR2 YYNGEE come from the germline V gene. The CDR3 sequence is CASSAGTGSYGYTF. CDR3 DNA: TGTGCCAGCAGCGCCGGGACAGGGAGCTATGGCTACACCTTC.

The V call is TRBV11-3, the J call TRBJ1-3; unclear D gene. With 2 bases removed from V and 4 bases from J, the gap between germline ends came to 3 bases. CDR3 length: 12 amino acids. Germline lookup yields CDR1 SGHNT and CDR2 YENEEA. The CDR3, as DNA: TGTGCCAGCAGCTTATCAGGAAACACCATATATTTT. Its protein is CASSLSGNTIYF.

This chain uses TRBV19 with TRBJ1-1; no firm D call. The CDR3 is 14 amino acids. The germline gives CDR1 LNHDA, CDR2 SQIVND (reference sequence). The V and J ends lost 4 bases and 0 bases respectively, with 9 bases between them. The CDR3 here is CASSRELMNTEAFF. CDR3 in DNA: TGTGCCAGTAGTAGAGAACTTATGAACACTGAAGCTTTCTTT. Looking up the rest from reference TRBV19 and TRBJ1-1 gives the full variable domain: DGGITQSPKYLFRKEGQNVTLSCEQNLNHDAMYWYRQDPGQGLRLIYYSQIVNDFQKGDIAEGYSVSREKKESFPLTVTSAQKNPTAFYLCASSRELMNTEAFFGQGTRLTVV.

This sequence joins TRBV7-9 and TRBJ2-1, with D maybe TRBD1 (6 bases). Germline CDR1 SEHNR, CDR2 FQNEAQ (reference sequence). The ends were cut back, 6 bases at V and 1 base at J, with 16 bases in the middle. The CDR3 covers 16 residues. The CDR3 sequence: CASRWTAQASYNEQFF. The CDR3 DNA is TGTGCCAGCAGATGGACAGCCCAGGCGTCCTACAATGAGCAGTTCTTC.

The chain recombines TRBV4-2 with TRBJ2-7, with TRBD2 as a possible D gene (5 bases). V lost 1 base and J lost 5, with 12 bases in between. The CDR3 is made up of 14 amino acids. The germline CDR1 and CDR2 sequences are LGHNA and YNFKEQ. As DNA, the CDR3 is TGTGCCAGCAGCCAAGTAACTAGTAAACACGAGCAGTACTTC. Translating it yields CASSQVTSKHEQYF.

The rearrangement joins TRBV5-4 to TRBJ2-7, with TRBD2 identical over 8 bases. The CDR3 length is 14 residues. The germline gives CDR1 SGHNT, CDR2 YYREEE (reference sequence). The trim removed 3 bases at V and 2 bases at J, leaving 4 bases unmatched. CDR3 nucleotide sequence: TGTGCCAGCAGCTCGGGACTAGGACCCTACGAGCAGTACTTC. This translates into CASSSGLGPYEQYF.

V is TRBV28 and J is TRBJ2-7; 10 bases fit TRBD2. CDR3 length: 15 residues. Per the germline V gene, CDR1 is MDHEN and CDR2 is SYDVKM. Trimming took 5 bases from V and 6 from J; bases not matched to a gene: 10. DNA of the CDR3: TGTGCCAGCAGTAAGCGGGAGGGCCTTCTGGCCGAGCAGTACTTC. This encodes CASSKREGLLAEQYF.

This clone was recorded once. The chain links TRBV6-6 to TRBJ1-2; weak D call: TRBD1 (5 bases). Trimming shortened V by 0 bases and J by 6 bases, and 5 bases separated the two germline ends. The CDR3 has 12 amino acids. CDR1 MNHNY and CDR2 SVGAGI come from the germline V gene (reference sequence). The CDR3 here is CASSYSGDGYTF. The CDR3 DNA follows: TGTGCCAGCAGTTACTCAGGGGATGGCTACACCTTC.

V and J are TRBV18 and TRBJ2-7; 8 positions agree with TRBD2. Germline values: CDR1 KGHSH, CDR2 LQKENI. CDR3 size: 13 residues. Germline trimming cut 6 bases from V and 0 bases from J; bases unmatched to any gene: 1. CDR3 sequence (DNA): TGTGCCAGCTCCGGGGGGGCCTCCTACGAGCAGTACTTC. Its translation is CASSGGASYEQYF.

The chain links TRBV9 to TRBJ2-7, with D tentatively TRBD2 (6 bases). Germline lookup yields CDR1 SGDLS and CDR2 YYNGEE. Trimming removed 2 bases from V and 0 bases from J, with 15 bases in between. This CDR3 has 16 residues. DNA of the CDR3: TGTGCCAGCAGCGTTGGCGGGGCGGCTAGCTCCTACGAGCAGTACTTC. The encoded protein is CASSVGGAASSYEQYF.

The chain combines TRBV11-2 with TRBJ1-1, with D possibly TRBD1 on 5 matching bases. Per germline, CDR1 SGHAT and CDR2 FQNNGV. The CDR3 loop spans 15 amino acids. Trimming removed 1 base from V and 5 bases from J, with 14 bases in between. The CDR3 DNA is TGTGCCAGCAGCTTAGGGCAGGGTTTTAGGACTGAAGCTTTCTTT. The encoded protein is CASSLGQGFRTEAFF. Drawing the rest from reference TRBV11-2 and TRBJ1-1, the complete variable domain is EAGVAQSPRYKIIEKRQSVAFWCNPISGHATLYWYQQILGQGPKLLIQFQNNGVVDDSQLPKDRFSAERLKGVDSTLKIQPAKLEDSAVYLCASSLGQGFRTEAFFGQGTRLTVV.

The chain carries TRBV9 and TRBJ2-7, with TRBD2 matching 10 bases. From germline, CDR1 is SGDLS and CDR2 YYNGEE. There are 19 residues in the CDR3. The junction had 15 bases not matched to a gene; V was cut back by 0 bases and J by 3 bases. CDR3 nucleotide sequence: TGTGCCAGCAGCGTAGGCCTAGCGGGAGTTCCCTCTGATGGCTACGAGCAGTACTTC. It specifies CASSVGLAGVPSDGYEQYF.

The CDR3 region has the DNA TGTGCCAGCAGCCAGGACAGAGATAATGAAGCTTTCTTT. It translates to CASSQDRDNEAFF. The chain links TRBV5-4 to TRBJ1-1, with D possibly matching TRBD1 (6 bases). The CDR3 loop spans 13 amino acids. Trimming shortened V by 4 bases and J by 7 bases, and 14 bases separated the two germline ends. Germline values: CDR1 SGHNT, CDR2 YYREEE (reference sequence).

The V gene is TRBV15, the J gene TRBJ2-5; TRBD1 is a possible D gene (6 bases). The CDR3 length is 17 residues. Germline V gene sequence: CDR1 LNHNV, CDR2 YYDKDF (reference sequence). V was shortened by 1 base and J by 1 base, with 16 bases between the two germline ends. The CDR3 spells CATSRGQTGTPQETQYF. CDR3 DNA sequence: TGTGCCACCAGCAGAGGACAGACAGGAACCCCCCAAGAGACCCAGTACTTC. Complete variable domain (other parts from reference TRBV15 and TRBJ2-5): DAMVIQNPRYQVTQFGKPVTLSCSQTLNHNVMYWYQQKSSQAPKLLFHYYDKDFNNEADTPDNFQSRRPNTSFCFLDIRSPGLGDTAMYLCATSRGQTGTPQETQYFGPGTRLLVL.

The chain recombines TRBV6-5 with TRBJ1-3; no reliable D call. CDR1 MNHEY and CDR2 SVGAGI come from the germline V gene. The CDR3 is made up of 14 amino acids. Deletions cut 0 bases from V and 3 bases from J, with 6 bases between. The CDR3 reads CASSYSPVGNTIYF. For the CDR3, the DNA is TGTGCCAGCAGTTACTCGCCAGTTGGAAACACCATATATTTT.

The J gene is TRBJ2-5, the V gene TRBV15; the match to TRBD2 covers 7 bases. In germline, CDR1 is LNHNV, CDR2 YYDKDF (reference sequence). Germline trimming cut 2 bases from V and 2 bases from J; bases unmatched to any gene: 5. The CDR3 runs to 15 residues. The CDR3 DNA sequence: TGTGCCACCAGCAGACGACTAGCTGGACAAGAGACCCAGTACTTC. Residues: CATSRRLAGQETQYF.

The chain combines TRBV19 with TRBJ1-2; 12 bases align to TRBD1. Germline V gene lookup returns CDR1 LNHDA and CDR2 SQIVND (reference sequence). The CDR3 covers 17 residues. V trimming: 6 bases; J trimming: 2 bases; junction bases outside the gene matches: 10. The CDR3 DNA follows: TGTGCCAGTAGGCCCCCCGGGACAGGGGGCTGGAACTATGGCTACACCTTC. Translation: CASRPPGTGGWNYGYTF.

CDR3 in DNA: TGTGCCAGCAGCCCCGGAGGAGGGATTTTAGGCAATCAGCCCCAGCATTTT. Its protein product is CASSPGGGILGNQPQHF. The chain uses TRBV9 and TRBJ1-5, with no clear D. Germline V gene lookup returns CDR1 SGDLS and CDR2 YYNGEE. The CDR3 is made up of 17 amino acids. Trimming pared 4 bases from V and 2 bases from J, leaving 19 bases between. Supplemented by reference TRBV9 and TRBJ1-5, the full variable domain reads DSGVTQTPKHLITATGQRVTLRCSPRSGDLSVYWYQQSLDQGLQFLIQYYNGEERAKGNILERFSAQQFPDLHSELNLSSLELGDSALYFCASSPGGGILGNQPQHFGDGTRLSIL.

V is TRBV2 and J is TRBJ2-7; 7 bases match TRBD1. The V gene's germline CDR1 is SNHLY and CDR2 FYNNEI. This CDR3 contains 13 residues. Unmatched junction bases numbered 5, after V lost 2 bases and J lost 7 bases. CDR3 DNA sequence: TGTGCCAGCAGTGAAAGGGGGCTGGGGGAGCAGTACTTC. Translated: CASSERGLGEQYF.

This clone occurred once. This chain joins TRBV18 and TRBJ2-1; 11 positions agree with TRBD1. Unmatched junction bases numbered 11, after V lost 4 bases and J lost 12 bases. The CDR3 loop spans 15 amino acids. From germline, CDR1 is KGHSH and CDR2 LQKENI. The CDR3 reads CASSLTGQGGLGQFF. The CDR3 DNA follows: TGTGCCAGCTCACTGACGGGACAGGGGGGACTCGGGCAGTTCTTC.

The chain uses TRBV27 and TRBJ2-7, with D possibly being TRBD1 (6 bases). CDR1 and CDR2 from the germline V gene are MNHEY and SMNVEV (reference sequence). The CDR3 covers 15 residues. The germline V and J ends were trimmed by 6 bases and 0 bases, with 15 bases remaining between them. The CDR3 reads CASRSNRAGSYEQYF. CDR3 nucleotides: TGTGCCAGCAGATCCAACAGGGCGGGCTCCTACGAGCAGTACTTC.

The V and J genes are TRBV25-1 and TRBJ1-2, with 7 positions matching TRBD1. Germline loops: CDR1 MGHDK, CDR2 SYGVNS. V dropped 3 bases and J dropped 8; count of bases not matched to a gene: 9. The CDR3 contains 14 residues. The CDR3 here is CASSEPGRGKGYTF. CDR3 in DNA: TGTGCCAGCAGTGAGCCCGGCAGGGGGAAAGGCTACACCTTC.

This rearrangement joins TRBV4-1 to TRBJ1-1, with D perhaps TRBD1 (6 bases). V dropped 4 bases and J dropped 1 base, with 13 bases sitting between them. Germline CDR1 reads MGHRA; CDR2 reads YSYEKL. The CDR3 runs 15 residues. In DNA form, the CDR3 reads TGCGCCAGCAGCCCTTACAGGGTACAGAACACTGAAGCTTTCTTT. This codes for CASSPYRVQNTEAFF.